The 26 T cell receptor beta chains reported below all come from one sample, sequenced in a study of T cell clones after liver transplantation. Method: immunoSEQ multiplex PCR; TCRdb's copy keeps in-frame clones and lacks some. The data show around 78,000 clones, less than 85% seen once. The sequencing used CD4+ T cells from blood, collected at the 22-month timepoint. The receptors were sampled from a human patient who received a liver transplant. Some T cells may be the graft donor's.

This clone was picked up one time. The genes are TRBV5-4 and TRBJ1-1, with a weak D call TRBD1 (5 bases). The CDR3 spans 16 residues. V shed 4 bases and J shed 7 bases, with 23 bases lying between them. The V gene's germline CDR1 is SGHNT and CDR2 YYREEE (reference sequence). The CDR3 nucleotides are TGTGCCAGCAGCCACGGTGGGGGAGGGGACGTTAATGAAGCTTTCTTT. As protein: CASSHGGGGDVNEAFF.

The chain joins TRBV4-1 to TRBJ1-1, with 9 positions matching TRBD1. V lost 6 bases, J lost 3 bases, and 11 bases stayed unmatched. This CDR3 has 16 residues. Looked up from germline, CDR1 is MGHRA and CDR2 is YSYEKL. The CDR3 sequence is CASRPGQGVWYTEAFF. In DNA form, the CDR3 reads TGCGCCAGCAGGCCGGGACAGGGCGTTTGGTACACTGAAGCTTTCTTT.

The rearrangement uses TRBV7-2 and TRBJ1-4; no clear D gene. This CDR3 contains 12 residues. V was shortened by 5 bases and J by 5 bases, with 6 bases between the two germline ends. CDR1 and CDR2 from the germline V gene are SGHTA and FQGNSA. DNA for the CDR3: TGTGCCAGCAGCCGACAAAATGAAAAACTGTTTTTT. Amino acids: CASSRQNEKLFF.

The genes are TRBV11-2 and TRBJ2-1; no clear D gene. Between the trimmed V and J ends, which lost 0 bases and 5 bases, there was a span of 5 bases. The germline CDR1 and CDR2 sequences are SGHAT and FQNNGV. This CDR3 region has 13 residues. The DNA for the CDR3 is TGTGCCAGCAGCTTAGACAGAGACAATGAGCAGTTCTTC. Translated: CASSLDRDNEQFF.

The chain couples TRBV7-2 to TRBJ2-6, with D unresolved. The length of the CDR3 is 14 residues. The germline CDR1 and CDR2 sequences are SGHTA and FQGNSA. V shed 6 bases and J shed 1 base, with 7 bases lying between them. Here the CDR3 reads CASSTWSGANVLTF. As DNA, the CDR3 is TGTGCCAGCAGTACTTGGTCTGGGGCCAACGTCCTGACTTTC.

This chain uses TRBV7-6 with TRBJ2-3; TRBD1 agrees at 7 bases. CDR1 and CDR2 (germline): SGHVS, FNYEAQ. V shed 5 bases, J shed 4 bases, and the junction held 21 bases outside the gene matches. The CDR3 is 19 residues long. The CDR3 sequence: CASSSRNLTGRRFADTQYF. CDR3 DNA sequence: TGTGCCAGCAGCAGCCGGAACTTGACAGGGAGACGTTTCGCAGATACGCAGTATTTT. Variable domain in full (rest from reference TRBV7-6 and TRBJ2-3): GAGVSQSPRYKVTKRGQDVALRCDPISGHVSLYWYRQALGQGPEFLTYFNYEAQQDKSGLPNDRFSAERPEGSISTLTIQRTEQRDSAMYRCASSSRNLTGRRFADTQYFGPGTRLTVL.

Here the CDR3 reads CAWSGGTENEKLFF. Written as DNA, the CDR3 is TGTGCCTGGAGTGGGGGGACGGAGAATGAAAAACTGTTTTTT. V gene TRBV30 combines with J gene TRBJ1-4; D might be TRBD1 (5 bases). The V end lost 1 base, the J end lost 5 bases, and 11 bases lay between the germline ends. Germline loops: CDR1 GTSNPN, CDR2 SVGIG (reference sequence). The CDR3 spans 14 residues.

Only one count was recorded for this clone. The rearrangement uses TRBV2 and TRBJ1-2; tentatively, D is TRBD1 (5 bases). The CDR3 consists of 12 residues. V was pared by 2 bases and J by 14 bases, with 15 bases between. Per the germline V gene, CDR1 is SNHLY and CDR2 is FYNNEI. The CDR3 sequence is CASSERNGGWTF. CDR3 coding DNA: TGTGCCAGCAGTGAAAGGAACGGGGGGTGGACCTTC.

The rearrangement links TRBV5-1 to TRBJ2-7; no reliable D call. V lost 0 bases and J lost 3, with 4 bases in between. This CDR3 has 12 amino acids. Germline V gives CDR1 SGHRS, CDR2 YFSETQ. The CDR3 nucleotides read TGCGCCAGCAGCTTGGGATTCTACGAGCAGTACTTC. It yields the protein CASSLGFYEQYF.

A remark on this clone: The same CDR3 arises from other DNA sequences in this sample as well. This chain joins TRBV7-2 and TRBJ1-2; D is unclear. The germline gives CDR1 SGHTA, CDR2 FQGNSA. Trimming stripped 1 base from V and 5 bases from J, with 5 bases between. The CDR3 contains 12 residues. The CDR3 region has the DNA TGTGCCAGCAGCTTAGAGGTTTATGGCTACACCTTC. Its translation: CASSLEVYGYTF.

This chain joins TRBV6-4 and TRBJ2-3; D is ambiguous. The V end was cut by 0 bases, the J end by 9 bases, with 10 bases between. The CDR3 totals 13 residues. From germline, CDR1 is MRHNA and CDR2 SNTAGT. This chain's CDR3 is CASSDSTLGTQYF. As DNA, the CDR3 is TGTGCCAGCAGTGACTCGACTCTCGGGACGCAGTATTTT.

This clone was found once. The rearrangement joins TRBV9 to TRBJ2-3; TRBD2 might be the D (6 bases). CDR1 is SGDLS and CDR2 is YYNGEE in the germline V gene. The germline V and J ends were trimmed by 4 bases and 2 bases, with 11 bases remaining between them. This CDR3 contains 14 residues. The CDR3 loop is CASSPSGDTDTQYF. CDR3 bases: TGTGCCAGCAGCCCTTCGGGAGACACAGATACGCAGTATTTT.

The chain has TRBV5-8 and TRBJ1-4; 9 bases line up with TRBD1. V dropped 0 bases and J dropped 5; count of bases not matched to a gene: 2. Germline lookup yields CDR1 SGHTS and CDR2 YDEGEE. The CDR3 totals 15 residues. The CDR3: CASSLGQGDNEKLFF. The CDR3 coding sequence is TGTGCCAGCAGCTTGGGACAGGGGGACAATGAAAAACTGTTTTTT.

The rearrangement links TRBV6-1 to TRBJ1-6, with a possible D match to TRBD1 (5 bases). The germline V and J ends were trimmed by 2 bases and 9 bases, with 11 bases remaining between them. The CDR3 is 14 amino acids. CDR1 MNHNS and CDR2 SASEGT come from the germline V gene. CDR3 nucleotide sequence: TGTGCCAGCAGTGAATTAAGGGGAAGTTCACCCCTCCACTTT. Translated: CASSELRGSSPLHF.

This rearrangement joins TRBV4-2 to TRBJ2-2; weak D call: TRBD2 (6 bases). The germline V and J ends were trimmed by 0 bases and 3 bases, with 11 bases remaining between them. The CDR3 extends over 16 amino acids. Germline loops: CDR1 LGHNA, CDR2 YNFKEQ. The CDR3 DNA follows: TGTGCCAGCAGCCAAGACCCTGGCGGGGACACCGGGGAGCTGTTTTTT. Translating it yields CASSQDPGGDTGELFF.

The V gene is TRBV11-1, the J gene TRBJ1-1; 7 bases fit TRBD1. The V gene's germline CDR1 is SGHAT and CDR2 FQDESV (reference sequence). The CDR3 is made up of 16 amino acids. V lost 6 bases and J lost 5; bases outside the gene matches: 15. CDR3 nucleotide sequence: TGTGCCAGCAGACCCACCCCCGGGGCCAGGGGGACTGAAGCTTTCTTT. This sequence encodes CASRPTPGARGTEAFF.

This chain connects TRBV15 to TRBJ1-3; D uncertain. V was clipped by 4 bases and J by 4 bases, with 8 bases between them. Per germline, CDR1 LNHNV and CDR2 YYDKDF (reference sequence). The CDR3 extends over 13 amino acids. CDR3 protein: CATSILQGNTIYF. The CDR3 DNA reads TGTGCCACCAGCATCCTACAGGGAAACACCATATATTTT.

The sample holds one count of this clone. The V call is TRBV2, the J call TRBJ1-1; D is undetermined. The CDR3 sequence is 11 residues long. V lost 6 bases and J lost 4, with 6 bases in between. The germline gives CDR1 SNHLY, CDR2 FYNNEI. The CDR3, as DNA: TGTGCCAGCAGCGGTCCCACTGAAGCTTTCTTT. Residues: CASSGPTEAFF.

The CDR3 DNA sequence: TGTGCCAGCAGCCCTCCGGGACAGGGCGCGGTTGAGCAGTTCTTC. Translation gives CASSPPGQGAVEQFF. This chain links TRBV6-1 with TRBJ2-1, with 9 nucleotides matching TRBD1. CDR3 length: 15 residues. The germline V gene has CDR1 MNHNS and CDR2 SASEGT. After removal of 6 bases from V and 9 bases from J, the junction contained 12 bases not matched to a gene.

This clone was detected only once. Other DNA sequences of this sample code for an identical CDR3. The J gene is TRBJ2-7, the V gene TRBV7-2; no definite D call. The CDR3 runs 12 residues. Trimming removed 1 base from V and 0 bases from J, with 1 base in between. The V gene's germline CDR1 is SGHTA and CDR2 FQGNSA. DNA for the CDR3: TGTGCCAGCAGCTTAGGCTCCTACGAGCAGTACTTC. Protein product: CASSLGSYEQYF.

This chain uses TRBV6-5 with TRBJ2-7; TRBD2 matches at 12 bases. CDR3 length equals 15 residues. Germline CDR1 and CDR2: MNHEY and SVGAGI. Germline trimming cut 5 bases from V and 6 bases from J; bases unmatched to any gene: 8. DNA of the CDR3: TGTGCCAGCAGTCTCCAGACTAGCGGGAGCGGCGAGCAGTACTTC. Its translation is CASSLQTSGSGEQYF.

V usage is TRBV14 and J usage is TRBJ2-1; 8 bases match TRBD2. The CDR3 has 15 amino acids. V lost 6 bases to trimming and J lost 5 bases; unmatched junction nucleotides: 9. The germline CDR1 and CDR2 sequences are SGHDN and FVKESK. DNA for the CDR3: TGTGCCAGCAGTCGAGGGAGAGCGGGAGACAATGAGCAGTTCTTC. Amino acid sequence: CASSRGRAGDNEQFF.

This clone was observed a single time. J is TRBJ2-5 and V is TRBV6-1; D gene ambiguous. V was pared by 1 base and J by 1 base, with 10 bases between. Germline V lookup: CDR1 MNHNS, CDR2 SASEGT. This CDR3 comprises 15 residues. Here the CDR3 reads CASSEGLGFQETQYF. DNA of the CDR3: TGTGCCAGCAGTGAAGGGTTGGGGTTCCAAGAGACCCAGTACTTC.

The J gene is TRBJ2-5, the V gene TRBV2; TRBD2 is a possible D gene (6 bases). This CDR3 comprises 14 residues. V lost 6 bases and J 4 bases, leaving 15 bases between the germline ends. The germline gives CDR1 SNHLY, CDR2 FYNNEI. The CDR3: CASRGGTSGETQYF. The CDR3 region has the DNA TGTGCCAGCAGGGGCGGGACTTCTGGAGAGACCCAGTACTTC. Together with reference TRBV2 and TRBJ2-5, the CDR3 gives the full variable domain: EPEVTQTPSHQVTQMGQEVILRCVPISNHLYFYWYRQILGQKVEFLVSFYNNEISEKSEIFDDQFSVERPDGSNFTLKIRSTKLEDSAMYFCASRGGTSGETQYFGPGTRLLVL.

This chain uses TRBV6-1 with TRBJ1-5; D call uncertain. The CDR3 runs 16 residues. The V gene lost 2 bases and the J gene lost 1 base, with 12 bases spanning the gap. Germline CDR1 reads MNHNS; CDR2 reads SASEGT. The CDR3, as DNA: TGTGCCAGCAGTGAACCCACCTTGGGGAGCAATCAGCCCCAGCATTTT. Protein sequence: CASSEPTLGSNQPQHF.

This clone has just a few counts. J is TRBJ2-7 and V is TRBV11-1, with TRBD1 matching 7 bases. Germline V gene data show CDR1 as SGHAT and CDR2 as FQDESV (reference sequence). J lost 5 bases, V lost 5 bases, and 3 bases had no gene match. This CDR3 is 12 amino acids long. The CDR3 sequence: CASSITGDEQYF. CDR3 nucleotides: TGTGCCAGCAGCATCACAGGGGACGAGCAGTACTTC.